This record looks at one T cell receptor beta chain sequence and its context. The target antigen is unknown. The iRepertoire nested amplicon-rescue multiplex PCR amplified TCR alpha and beta CDR3s from RNA. For one-step reverse transcription and amplification, 100-400 ng of tissue mRNA or PBMC total RNA was used. Each CDR3 protein gets one entry after TCRdb re-called the multiplex PCR reads with MiXCR. The sample holds fewer than 250,000 distinct CDR3 sequences; 32% are singletons and the top ten take around 20%. The data are from a study of glioma-infiltrating T cells. Broader study findings: Non-neoplastic patients had below-expected tissue-blood divergence, while all gliomas exceeded expectation. Very few CDR3 sequences were shared between tissue and blood.

Germline CDR1 MNHEY, CDR2 SMNVEV (reference sequence). V trimming: 5 bases; J trimming: 5 bases; junction bases outside the gene matches: 5. The CDR3 has 15 amino acids. This TCR came from a human donor with low-grade glioma or glioblastoma, undergoing nonglioma brain surgery, or in good health (not recorded which). Source material: glioma tissue, nonneoplastic brain tissue, or PBMCs (not recorded which). The chain couples TRBV27 to TRBJ2-7; 14 bases line up with TRBD2. CDR3 bases: TGTGCCAGCAGTCGCGGACTAGCGGGAGGCAACGAGCAGTACTTC. Translating gives CASSRGLAGGNEQYF.